The text below deals with one T cell receptor beta chain. Its cognate antigen has yet to be identified. No clone much larger than this one lies a single base away; base qualities are absent. The immunoSEQ Assay, a bias-controlled multiplex PCR, was used to amplify TCRbeta CDR3 regions from genomic DNA. Processing in the source paper ran as follows. The number of nucleated cells in each sample was estimated from the amplification of reference gene primers within the assay. To quantify the absolute abundance of each unique TCRbeta CDR3 rearrangement, sequence reads were collapsed and filtered. For each sample, productive Simpson clonality was calculated as the square root of Simpson's diversity index across productive rearrangements. In its TCRdb copy, this immuneACCESS table keeps in-frame sequences only and misses some clones. Where compared with another copy, unresolved V genes explain less than half of these, and the others have no known cause. V and J calls and clone size follow that table, whereas D and trimming were derived from the DNA. Present in this sample are around 140,000 clones, roughly 84% of which were seen just once. About a sixth of the sample is in the top ten clones.

The data stem from a study of blood T cell repertoires in COVID-19 (dated by TCRdb to the early 2020s). Turning to the overall study: Samples covering the acute and convalescent phases of COVID-19 were provided by collaborators in the United States, Italy and Spain. HLA class I and class II types, where available, came from metadata supplied by the sample provider rather than from assay-based typing. Sample metadata almost always included a de-identified subject ID, COVID-19 status, age in years and sex. Subjects who had been exposed to COVID-19, were actively infected with it, or had recovered from it provided the deeply sampled blood TCRbeta repertoires that made up the dataset. The prospective study material was composed of cDNA or gDNA derived from T cells, B-cell-depleted T cells, or PBMCs. The repertoires were released in a freely available public database meant as a resource for research on the immune response to SARS-CoV-2. Samples came from the ongoing ImmuneRACE study (first 160 participants) plus 1,254 subjects from 6 global collaborators.

Collaborating institutions collected whole blood in K2EDTA tubes following their own protocols. For TCRbeta analysis, collaborator samples were shipped as frozen whole blood, as isolated PBMCs, or as DNA extracted from either sample type. Paper-wide results and their limitations: Clinical and demographic metadata were provided uncurated, with the amount varying by source and participant.

V has 3 bases trimmed and J has 1 base trimmed; junction bases matching no gene number 2. From a lookup of the germline V gene, CDR1 and CDR2 are MNHNS and SASEGT. The CDR3 starts with the cysteine, ends with the phenylalanine, and has 17 residues. Just the 51-base CDR3 DNA is kept, in frame starting at base 1. The chain couples TRBV6-1 to TRBJ2-6; 11 bases in the junction line up with TRBD1. The TCR was taken from a woman of 80 years or more with acute or convalescent COVID-19. Sequenced input: peripheral blood. In nucleotide form, the sequence is TGTGCCAGCAGTGAGGACAGGGGGCTTTCTGGGGCCAACGTCCTGACTTTC. Its product reads: CASSEDRGLSGANVLTF.